This T cell receptor (beta chain) was observed in a study of T cells in women clearing cervical HPV infection. Study-wide points: Unknown T-cell numbers per sample may underlie the richness differences.

All donors had a single incident cervical HPV16 infection, not prevalent. To note about this clone: Its cognate antigen is unknown. The read ends 3 residues before the CDR3 terminus; that terminus is restored from the germline J gene.

V lost 5 bases, J lost 6 bases, and 11 bases lay in between. CDR3 size: 12 residues. Germline CDR1 reads SEHNR; CDR2 reads FQNEAQ (reference sequence). The protocol was immunoSEQ multiplex PCR, while the TCRdb copy is restricted to in-frame clones and leaves out a portion. This sample's table reports roughly 48,000 clones. The TCR was taken from a woman between 18 and 75 years old with a cervical HPV16 infection that either progressed to CIN3+ or cleared (not recorded which). The chain carries TRBV7-9 and TRBJ2-7; D possibly corresponds to TRBD1 (6 bases). Sequencing was carried out using blood buffy coat. The CDR3 bases that were read are TGTGCCAGCAGCCGAACAGGGTTCGAG. This translates into CASSRTGFE. The entire CDR3 protein reads CASSRTGFEQYF.